The 5 T cell receptor beta chains reported below all come from one sample, sequenced in a study of human T cells and chemical hapten exposure. MiXCR, applied by TCRdb to the RACE reads, yields one record per CDR3 protein. The table lists under 90,000 distinct CDR3 sequences, about 8.6% of them singletons. Specified time point: healthy volunteer bleed at 6 weeks. Total RNA extraction was carried out from unfractionated whole blood. The sequenced sample was whole blood. These receptors originate from a male donor in good health. Some clones in this sample may be carry-over from other donors' samples.

The chain couples TRBV6-5 to TRBJ2-5, with TRBD2 matching 13 bases. CDR1 is MNHEY, CDR2 SVGAGI, per germline. This CDR3 has 16 residues. Trimming took 11 bases from V and 4 from J; bases not matched to a gene: 13. CDR3 sequence reads: CAGILRLAGGVETQYF. For the CDR3, the DNA is TGTGCCGGCATCCTTAGACTAGCGGGAGGAGTAGAGACCCAGTACTTC.

In this sample, this clonotype turned up many times. This chain connects TRBV12-3 or TRBV12-4 to TRBJ1-5; no reliable D call. Trimming stripped 5 bases from V and 0 bases from J, with 8 bases between. This CDR3 has 14 residues. This chain's CDR3 is CASSLTGSNQPQHF. The DNA of the CDR3 is TGTGCCAGCAGTCTGACGGGTAGCAATCAGCCCCAGCATTTT.

This chain connects TRBV3-1 to TRBJ2-3; 13 bases line up with TRBD2. Germline-derived CDR1 and CDR2 are LGHDT and YNNKEL (reference sequence). V was clipped by 0 bases and J by 4 bases; unmatched bases: 7. This CDR3 is 18 amino acids long. The CDR3 DNA reads TGTGCCAGCAGCCAAGAAGGACTAGCGGGAGAAGGGTCAGATACGCAGTATTTT. As protein: CASSQEGLAGEGSDTQYF.

The chain links TRBV7-9 to TRBJ2-7; D is tentatively TRBD1 or TRBD2 (5 bases each). V was pared by 4 bases and J by 2 bases, with 15 bases between. Germline V CDR1 and CDR2: SEHNR, FQNEAQ (reference sequence). This CDR3 is 15 amino acids long. The CDR3 is CASSSREGPTYEQYF. CDR3 DNA: TGTGCCAGCAGCTCCCGCGAGGGGCCGACCTACGAGCAGTACTTC.

In this sample, this clonotype turned up a few times. The chain recombines TRBV27 with TRBJ2-7, with 7 positions matching TRBD1. With V trimmed by 3 bases and J by 4 bases, 6 bases remained unmatched. CDR3 length: 14 amino acids. From germline, CDR1 is MNHEY and CDR2 SMNVEV (reference sequence). CDR3 in DNA: TGTGCCAGCAGTTTGAACAGGGGCGCTTACGAGCAGTACTTC. The encoded protein is CASSLNRGAYEQYF.